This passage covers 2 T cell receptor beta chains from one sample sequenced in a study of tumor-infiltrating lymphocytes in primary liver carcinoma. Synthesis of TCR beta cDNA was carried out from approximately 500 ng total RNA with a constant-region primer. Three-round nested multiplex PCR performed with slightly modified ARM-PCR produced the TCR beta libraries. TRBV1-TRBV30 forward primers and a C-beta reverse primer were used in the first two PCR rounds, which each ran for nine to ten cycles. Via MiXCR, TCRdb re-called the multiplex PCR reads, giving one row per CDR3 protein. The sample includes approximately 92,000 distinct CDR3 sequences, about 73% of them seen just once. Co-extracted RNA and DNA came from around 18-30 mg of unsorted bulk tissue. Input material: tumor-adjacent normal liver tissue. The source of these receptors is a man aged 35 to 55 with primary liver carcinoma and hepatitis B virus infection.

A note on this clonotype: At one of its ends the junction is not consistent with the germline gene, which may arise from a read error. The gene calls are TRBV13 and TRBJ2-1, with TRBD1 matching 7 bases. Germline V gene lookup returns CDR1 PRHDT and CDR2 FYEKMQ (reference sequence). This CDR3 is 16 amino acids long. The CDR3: CASTPRGQTCCNEQFF. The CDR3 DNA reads TGTGCCAGCACGCCAAGGGGACAGACTTGCTGCAATGAGCAATTCTTC.

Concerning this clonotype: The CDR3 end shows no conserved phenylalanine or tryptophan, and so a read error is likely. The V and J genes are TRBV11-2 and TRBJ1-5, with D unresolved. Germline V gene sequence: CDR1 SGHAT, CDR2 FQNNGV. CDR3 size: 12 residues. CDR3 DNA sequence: TGTGCCAGCAGCCTCGAAAATCAGTCCCAGCATTCT. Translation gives CASSLENQSQHS.